The source of this TCR beta chain is a study of blood T cell repertoires in COVID-19. As for the study in general: Sample material is recorded as cDNA or gDNA derived from T cells, B-cell-depleted T cells, or PBMCs.

This CDR3 has 17 residues. In the study's own analysis: Amplification from reference gene primers served as the basis for estimated nucleated cell counts. The data were produced by immunoSEQ multiplex PCR, yet TCRdb's version contains in-frame clones alone and is incomplete. Clone size and V and J calls were adopted from that table, with D and trimming inferred from the DNA. In the table there are 250,000 to 350,000 clones, roughly 88% of which are singletons. The receptor was isolated from a human donor with COVID-19, enrolled during active disease. The donor label of this sample is uncertain. The gene calls are TRBV21-1 and TRBJ2-4; the D call of TRBD2 is as the table states it, not checked on the DNA. TRBV21-1 is a recognized pseudogene. Material for sequencing was peripheral blood. The CDR3 region has the DNA TGTGCCAGCAGCAAAGCGCTTTCGGTCGGGACCAAAAACATTCAGTACTTC. The encoded protein is CASSKALSVGTKNIQYF.